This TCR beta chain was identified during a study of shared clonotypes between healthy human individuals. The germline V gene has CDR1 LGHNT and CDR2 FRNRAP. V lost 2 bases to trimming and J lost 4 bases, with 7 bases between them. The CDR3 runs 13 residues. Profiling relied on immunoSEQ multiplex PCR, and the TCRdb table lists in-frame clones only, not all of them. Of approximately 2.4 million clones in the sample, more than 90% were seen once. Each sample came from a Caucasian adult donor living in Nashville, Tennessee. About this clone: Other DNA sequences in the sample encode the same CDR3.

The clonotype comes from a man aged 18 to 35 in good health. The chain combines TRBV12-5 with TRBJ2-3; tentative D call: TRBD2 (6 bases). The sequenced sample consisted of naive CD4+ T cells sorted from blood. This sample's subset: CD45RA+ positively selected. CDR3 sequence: CASGLSGADTQYF. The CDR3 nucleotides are TGTGCTAGTGGTTTGTCGGGGGCAGATACGCAGTATTTT.